Shown below are 3 T cell receptor beta chains from a single sample sequenced in a study of cytomegalovirus exposure and HLA in healthy donors. The PCR had 60 Vbeta and 13 Jbeta primers. Libraries were prepared by immunoSEQ multiplex PCR; TCRdb keeps only in-frame clonotypes and omits some of them. This sample has more than 80,000 clones, with 75% found just once. The specimen was PBMCs. The receptor set was obtained from a male donor in good health and CMV-seropositive.

This clone was recorded a few times. The chain joins TRBV7-9 to TRBJ2-1, with D tentatively TRBD1 (6 bases). Trimming stripped 5 bases from V and 13 bases from J, with 21 bases between. The CDR3 is 14 residues long. Per the germline V gene, CDR1 is SEHNR and CDR2 is FQNEAQ (reference sequence). The CDR3 is CASSPKTDRLKQFF. The CDR3 nucleotides are TGTGCCAGCAGCCCGAAAACTGACAGGTTAAAACAGTTCTTC. Filled out from reference TRBV7-9 and TRBJ2-1, the complete variable domain reads DTGVSQNPRHKITKRGQNVTFRCDPISEHNRLYWYRQTLGQGPEFLTYFQNEAQLEKSRLLSDRFSAERPKGSFSTLEIQRTEQGDSAMYLCASSPKTDRLKQFFGPGTRLTVL.

The genes are TRBV7-9 and TRBJ2-7; TRBD1 might be the D (5 bases). Trimming removed 3 bases at V and 2 bases at J, with 8 bases between. Per the germline V gene, CDR1 is SEHNR and CDR2 is FQNEAQ (reference sequence). CDR3 length: 13 residues. This CDR3 reads CASSFRATYEQYF. For the CDR3, the DNA is TGTGCCAGCAGCTTCAGGGCGACCTACGAGCAGTACTTC. The variable domain in full, with the rest retrieved from reference TRBV7-9 and TRBJ2-7, is DTGVSQNPRHKITKRGQNVTFRCDPISEHNRLYWYRQTLGQGPEFLTYFQNEAQLEKSRLLSDRFSAERPKGSFSTLEIQRTEQGDSAMYLCASSFRATYEQYFGPGTRLTVT.

This chain uses TRBV7-3 with TRBJ2-1; tentative D call: TRBD1 (7 bases). The CDR3 runs to 16 residues. V lost 4 bases, J lost 0 bases, and 13 bases lay in between. Per germline, CDR1 SGHTA and CDR2 FQGTGA. The CDR3 nucleotides read TGTGCCAGCAGCTCGTCAGGGGGGCCCTCCTACAATGAGCAGTTCTTC. This gives the protein CASSSSGGPSYNEQFF. Looking up the rest from reference TRBV7-3 and TRBJ2-1 gives the full variable domain: GAGVSQTPSNKVTEKGKYVELRCDPISGHTALYWYRQSLGQGPEFLIYFQGTGAADDSGLPNDRFFAVRPEGSVSTLKIQRTERGDSAVYLCASSSSGGPSYNEQFFGPGTRLTVL.